What follows describes a single TCR beta chain. Its specific antigen is unknown. No base quality values were provided; no much bigger clone lies one nucleotide off. Peripheral blood CD8+ and CD4+ T cells from healthy donors, Susac syndrome patients and multiple sclerosis patients were profiled using high-throughput TCR beta sequencing. The Susac syndrome patients fulfilled recently defined diagnostic criteria for definite or probable disease. Bulk CD8+ and CD4+ T cells were purified by magnetic negative isolation, whereas CD8+ TEMRA cells were enriched by FACS. Blood was drawn into EDTA tubes, processed within 24 hours, and PBMCs were isolated by density gradient centrifugation. PBMCs intended for TCR sequencing were cryopreserved in liquid nitrogen and were subsequently thawed in a 37 degrees C water bath. Purity of sorted or isolated CD4+, CD8+ and CD8+ TEMRA cells was at least 90%. This sample is part of a study of CD8 T cells in Susac syndrome (dated by TCRdb to between 2017 and 2020). About the study as a whole: Of the Susac syndrome patients who were sequenced, roughly 6 had clinically active disease and eight or nine were in clinical remission. CD8+ T cell repertoire clonality was compared between eleven to twelve healthy donors, around 14 Susac syndrome patients and roughly 15 multiple sclerosis patients. Repertoire sequencing was used to test whether CD8+ T cell activation and differentiation in Susac syndrome was antigen driven. At blood withdrawal, Susac syndrome patients were either therapy-naive, taking corticosteroids (in some cases with IVIg as well), or taking IVIg alone. The research as a whole found: Looking at Susac-specific public clones, the researchers identified fewer than 20 in the total CD8+ repertoire and a few in the CD8+ TEMRA repertoire. Clonal expansion was seen in Susac syndrome CD8+ repertoires, peaking in CD8+ TEMRA cells and being greater in clinically active patients than in remitting ones. The TCR sequencing and HLA analysis was acknowledged to have included a relatively small number of individuals.

RNA was extracted with the RNeasy kit and about 0.5 to 1 ug was reverse transcribed using random hexamers. TCR beta CDR3 regions were amplified with the immunoSEQ multiplex PCR assay covering 54 Vbeta and 13 Jbeta segments. Bias from PCR amplification was corrected by using a synthetic template baseline for primer optimization and for computational correction. The authors' analysis ran thus. Reads were assigned to V, D and J genes according to IMGT and analyzed in immunoSEQ Analyzer, with only productive sequences retained. Clonality was calculated as one minus the Shannon entropy normalized by log2 of the number of productive unique sequences. Public and private clones were assessed among the 100 most prevalent clones of each patient and control. Susac-specific clones were defined as absent from healthy and MS cohorts, around 970 published viral clones and other ImmuneACCESS disease sequences. Through fastp at Q25 and MiXCR, TCRdb rebuilt clones from the public reads, retaining in-frame beta chains. Each entry is one CDR3 protein sequence, shown with its most common DNA and genes. These V and J calls are TCRdb output, not the study's own analysis. The sample table contains 95,000 to 150,000 distinct CDR3 sequences; only one count was recorded for just under 95% of them. 0.28% of the sample comes from the top ten.

The CDR3 runs 14 residues from the cysteine to the phenylalanine. Of all the DNA, just the CDR3 is kept, 42 bases in frame from base 1. V lost 4 bases and J lost 7 bases; the stretch between them is 14 bases long. Based on the germline V gene, the CDR1 and CDR2 sequences are MGHRA and YSYEKL. The sample was CD8+ T cells from PBMCs. This clonotype originated in a human donor with Susac syndrome. The receptor chain draws on TRBV4-1 and TRBJ1-5, with the D gene too uncertain to name. The CDR3 is CASSPLGELQPQHF. The nucleotides read TGCGCCAGCAGCCCCCTTGGGGAGCTGCAGCCCCAGCATTTT.